This T cell receptor (beta chain) was documented in a study of cytomegalovirus exposure and HLA in healthy donors. Study-wide findings and caveats: Accurate prediction of most subjects' HLA-A and HLA-B alleles from TCR beta sequences was reported. In a later analysis, a missense DCLRE1C variant was linked to TCR beta V- and J-gene trimming. The authors listed around 150 TCR beta chains as cytomegalovirus-associated. In a later analysis, several top co-occurrence clusters appeared linked to parvovirus B19, influenza, CMV and Epstein-Barr virus.

Details on this clone: Its specificity is not known.

60 Vbeta and 13 Jbeta primers were used in PCR. Repertoires were generated with immunoSEQ multiplex PCR, while TCRdb's copy carries only in-frame clones and drops some. The sample contains about 82,000 clones, roughly 80% of which appear only once. The sequenced sample was PBMCs. This TCR came from a human donor in good health.

CDR3 protein: CASSFRQGELFF. CDR3 DNA: TGTGCCAGCAGCTTTAGACAGGGGGAGCTGTTTTTT. This chain connects TRBV5-6 to TRBJ2-2, with a tentative D call TRBD1 (5 bases). This CDR3 comprises 12 residues. CDR1 SGHDT and CDR2 YYEEEE come from the germline V gene. Deletions cut 2 bases from V and 8 bases from J, with 7 bases between.